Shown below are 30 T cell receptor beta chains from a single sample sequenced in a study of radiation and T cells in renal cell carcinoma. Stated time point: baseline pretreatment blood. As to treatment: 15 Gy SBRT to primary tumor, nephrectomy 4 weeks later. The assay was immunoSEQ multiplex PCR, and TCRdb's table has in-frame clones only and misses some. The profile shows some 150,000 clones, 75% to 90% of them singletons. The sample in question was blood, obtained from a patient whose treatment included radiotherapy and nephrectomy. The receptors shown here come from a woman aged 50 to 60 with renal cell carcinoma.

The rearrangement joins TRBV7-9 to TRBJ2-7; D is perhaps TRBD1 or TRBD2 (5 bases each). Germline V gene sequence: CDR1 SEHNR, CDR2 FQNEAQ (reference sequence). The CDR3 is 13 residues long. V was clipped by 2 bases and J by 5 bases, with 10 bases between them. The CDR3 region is CASSLRDPNEQYF. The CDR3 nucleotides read TGTGCCAGCAGCTTAAGGGACCCCAACGAGCAGTACTTC.

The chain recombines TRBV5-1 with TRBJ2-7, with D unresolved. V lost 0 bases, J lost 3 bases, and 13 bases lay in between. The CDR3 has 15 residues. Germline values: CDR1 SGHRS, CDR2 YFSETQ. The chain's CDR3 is CASSLDSMGFYEQYF. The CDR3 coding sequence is TGCGCCAGCAGCTTGGACTCAATGGGGTTCTACGAGCAGTACTTC.

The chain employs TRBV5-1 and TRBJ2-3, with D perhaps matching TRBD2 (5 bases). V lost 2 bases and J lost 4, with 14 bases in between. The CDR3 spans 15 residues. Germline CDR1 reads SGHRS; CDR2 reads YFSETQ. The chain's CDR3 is CASSFEGLIADTQYF. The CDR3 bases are TGCGCCAGCAGCTTCGAGGGTTTGATAGCAGATACGCAGTATTTT.

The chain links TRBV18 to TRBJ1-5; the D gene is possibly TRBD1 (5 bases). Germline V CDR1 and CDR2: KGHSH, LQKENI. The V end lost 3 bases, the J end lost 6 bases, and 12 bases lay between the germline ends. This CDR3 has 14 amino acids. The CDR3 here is CASSPGAGGQPQHF. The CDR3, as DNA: TGTGCCAGCTCACCCGGGGCGGGCGGTCAGCCCCAGCATTTT.

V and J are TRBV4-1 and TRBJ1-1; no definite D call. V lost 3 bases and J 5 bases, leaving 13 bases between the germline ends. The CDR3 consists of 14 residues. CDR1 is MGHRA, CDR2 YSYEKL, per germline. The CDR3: CASSQEGVGTEAFF. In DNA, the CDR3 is TGCGCCAGCAGCCAGGAAGGAGTCGGGACTGAAGCTTTCTTT.

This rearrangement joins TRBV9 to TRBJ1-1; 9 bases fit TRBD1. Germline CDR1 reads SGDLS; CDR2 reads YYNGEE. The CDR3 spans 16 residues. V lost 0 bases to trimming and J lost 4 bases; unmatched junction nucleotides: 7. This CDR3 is CASSVAGQGWGTEAFF. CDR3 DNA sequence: TGTGCCAGCAGCGTAGCGGGACAGGGCTGGGGCACTGAAGCTTTCTTT.

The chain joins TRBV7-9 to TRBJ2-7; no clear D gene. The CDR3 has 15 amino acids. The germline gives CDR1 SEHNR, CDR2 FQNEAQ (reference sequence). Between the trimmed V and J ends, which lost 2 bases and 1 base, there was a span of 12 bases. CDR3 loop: CASSLPAQHSYEQYF. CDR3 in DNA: TGTGCCAGCAGCTTACCCGCCCAGCATTCCTACGAGCAGTACTTC.

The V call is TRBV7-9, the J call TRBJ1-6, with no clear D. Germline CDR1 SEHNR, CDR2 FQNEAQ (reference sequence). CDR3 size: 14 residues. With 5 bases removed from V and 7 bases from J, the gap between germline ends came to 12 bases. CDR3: CASSLPGPNSPLHF. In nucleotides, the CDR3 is TGTGCCAGCAGCCTGCCCGGGCCCAATTCACCCCTCCACTTT. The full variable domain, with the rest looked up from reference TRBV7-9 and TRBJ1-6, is DTGVSQNPRHKITKRGQNVTFRCDPISEHNRLYWYRQTLGQGPEFLTYFQNEAQLEKSRLLSDRFSAERPKGSFSTLEIQRTEQGDSAMYLCASSLPGPNSPLHFGNGTRLTVT.

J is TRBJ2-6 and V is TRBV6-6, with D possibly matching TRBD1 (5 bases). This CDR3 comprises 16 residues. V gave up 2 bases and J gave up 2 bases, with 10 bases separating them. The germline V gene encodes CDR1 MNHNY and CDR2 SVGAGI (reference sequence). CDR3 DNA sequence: TGTGCCAGCAGTTACAGCAGGGAACCTGGGGCCAACGTCCTGACTTTC. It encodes CASSYSREPGANVLTF.

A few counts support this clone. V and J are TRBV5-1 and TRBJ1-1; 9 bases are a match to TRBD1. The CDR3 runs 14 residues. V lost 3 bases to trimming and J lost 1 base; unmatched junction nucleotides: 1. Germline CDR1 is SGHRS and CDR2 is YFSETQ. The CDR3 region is CASSSTGGNTEAFF. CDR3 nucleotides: TGCGCCAGCAGCTCGACAGGGGGGAACACTGAAGCTTTCTTT.

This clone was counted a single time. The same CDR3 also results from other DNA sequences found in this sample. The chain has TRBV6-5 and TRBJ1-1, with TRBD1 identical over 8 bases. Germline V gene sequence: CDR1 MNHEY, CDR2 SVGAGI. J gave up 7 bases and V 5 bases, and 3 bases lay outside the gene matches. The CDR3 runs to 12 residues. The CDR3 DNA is TGTGCCAGCAGTCGCGGACAGGGTGAAGCTTTCTTT. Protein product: CASSRGQGEAFF.

CDR3: CASSSTRVAAYNEQFF. The CDR3 region has the DNA TGTGCCAGCAGCAGCACCAGGGTAGCGGCCTACAATGAGCAGTTCTTC. J is TRBJ2-1 and V is TRBV14, with TRBD2 as a possible D gene (6 bases). CDR1 and CDR2 (germline): SGHDN, FVKESK. V dropped 5 bases and J dropped 2 bases, with 16 bases sitting between them. There are 16 residues in the CDR3.

CDR3 DNA: TGTGCCAGCAGTGACCCGTGGACAGGGGATCAGCCCCAGCATTTT. Translated, it gives CASSDPWTGDQPQHF. This sequence joins TRBV28 and TRBJ1-5; 9 bases agree with TRBD1. The germline gives CDR1 MDHEN, CDR2 SYDVKM. The CDR3 is 15 amino acids. With 5 bases clipped from V and 5 bases from J, the junction kept 7 bases outside the gene matches.

CDR3 loop: CASSFDRGFNYGYTF. Written as DNA, the CDR3 is TGTGCCAGCAGCTTCGACAGGGGGTTTAACTATGGCTACACCTTC. V and J are TRBV7-8 and TRBJ1-2; 9 bases are a match to TRBD1. The CDR3 runs 15 residues. Germline values: CDR1 SGHVS, CDR2 FQNEAQ. The V segment lost 3 bases and the J segment 1 base; nucleotides outside the gene matches: 3.

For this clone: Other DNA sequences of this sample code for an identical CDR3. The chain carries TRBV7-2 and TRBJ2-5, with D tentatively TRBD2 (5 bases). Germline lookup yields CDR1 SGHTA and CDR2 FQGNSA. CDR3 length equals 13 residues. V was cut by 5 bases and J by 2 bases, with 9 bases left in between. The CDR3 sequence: CASSLDSQETQYF. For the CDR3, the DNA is TGTGCCAGCAGCCTGGACTCGCAAGAGACCCAGTACTTC.

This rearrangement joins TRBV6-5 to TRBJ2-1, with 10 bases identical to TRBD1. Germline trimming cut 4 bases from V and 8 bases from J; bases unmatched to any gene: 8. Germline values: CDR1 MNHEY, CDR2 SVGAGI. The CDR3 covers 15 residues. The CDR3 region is CASSFSRDRGDEQFF. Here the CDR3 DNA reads TGTGCCAGCAGTTTCTCCCGGGACAGGGGCGATGAGCAGTTCTTC.

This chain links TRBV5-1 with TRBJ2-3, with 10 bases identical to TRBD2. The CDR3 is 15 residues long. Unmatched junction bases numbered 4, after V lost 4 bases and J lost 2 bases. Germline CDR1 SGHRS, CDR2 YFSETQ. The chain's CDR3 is CASSTGTSATDTQYF. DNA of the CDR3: TGCGCCAGCAGCACCGGGACTAGCGCCACAGATACGCAGTATTTT.

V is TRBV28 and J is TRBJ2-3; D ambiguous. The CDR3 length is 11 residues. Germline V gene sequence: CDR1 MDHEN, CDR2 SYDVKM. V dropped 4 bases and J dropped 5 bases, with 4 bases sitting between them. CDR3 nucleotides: TGTGCCAGCAGTTCCTTAGATACGCAGTATTTT. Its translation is CASSSLDTQYF.

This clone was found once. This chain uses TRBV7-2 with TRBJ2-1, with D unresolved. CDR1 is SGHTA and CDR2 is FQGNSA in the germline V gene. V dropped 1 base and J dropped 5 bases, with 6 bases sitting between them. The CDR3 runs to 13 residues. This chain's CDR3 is CASSLVPHNEQFF. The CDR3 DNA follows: TGTGCCAGCAGCTTAGTACCTCACAATGAGCAGTTCTTC.

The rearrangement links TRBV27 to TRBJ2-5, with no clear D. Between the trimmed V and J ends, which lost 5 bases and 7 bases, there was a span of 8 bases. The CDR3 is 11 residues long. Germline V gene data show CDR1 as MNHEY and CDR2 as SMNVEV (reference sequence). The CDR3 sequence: CASSLRGTQYF. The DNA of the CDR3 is TGTGCCAGCAGTCTTCGAGGGACCCAGTACTTC.

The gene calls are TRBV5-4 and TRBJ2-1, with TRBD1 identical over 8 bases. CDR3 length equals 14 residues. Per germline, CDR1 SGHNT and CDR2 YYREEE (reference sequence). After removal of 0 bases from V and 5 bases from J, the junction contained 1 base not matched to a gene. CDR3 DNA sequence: TGTGCCAGCAGCTTGGGACAGGGGAACAATGAGCAGTTCTTC. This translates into CASSLGQGNNEQFF.

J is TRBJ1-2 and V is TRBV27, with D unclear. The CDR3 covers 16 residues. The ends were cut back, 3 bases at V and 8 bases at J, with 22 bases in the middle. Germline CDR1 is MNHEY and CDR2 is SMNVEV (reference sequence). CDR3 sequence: CASSFRGLRASGGYTF. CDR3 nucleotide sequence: TGTGCCAGCAGTTTTCGCGGGTTGCGGGCCTCGGGGGGCTACACCTTC.

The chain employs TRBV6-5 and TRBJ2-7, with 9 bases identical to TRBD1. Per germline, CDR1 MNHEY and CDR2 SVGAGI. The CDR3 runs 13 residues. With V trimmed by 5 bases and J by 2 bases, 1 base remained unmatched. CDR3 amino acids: CASSRTGAYEQYF. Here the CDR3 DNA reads TGTGCCAGCAGTAGGACAGGGGCCTACGAGCAGTACTTC.

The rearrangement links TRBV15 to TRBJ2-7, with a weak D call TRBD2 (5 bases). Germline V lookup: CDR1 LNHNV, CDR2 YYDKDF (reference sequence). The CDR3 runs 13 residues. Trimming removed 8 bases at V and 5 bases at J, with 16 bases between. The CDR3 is CATSTRDGDEQYF. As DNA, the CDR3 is TGTGCCACCTCCACTAGGGATGGGGACGAGCAGTACTTC.

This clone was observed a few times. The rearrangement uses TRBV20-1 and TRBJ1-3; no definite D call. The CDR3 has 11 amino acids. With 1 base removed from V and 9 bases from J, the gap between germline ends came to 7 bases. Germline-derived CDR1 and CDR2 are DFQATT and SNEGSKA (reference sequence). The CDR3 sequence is CSARVRGTIYF. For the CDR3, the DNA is TGCAGTGCTAGAGTTCGAGGCACCATATATTTT.

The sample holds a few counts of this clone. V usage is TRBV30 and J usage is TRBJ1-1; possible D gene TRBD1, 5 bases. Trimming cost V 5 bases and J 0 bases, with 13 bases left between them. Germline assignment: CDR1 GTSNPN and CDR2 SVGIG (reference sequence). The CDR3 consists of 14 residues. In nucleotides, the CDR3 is TGTGCCTGGGGCCCGGGGCGATTGAACACTGAAGCTTTCTTT. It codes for CAWGPGRLNTEAFF.

CDR3 sequence reads: CASSQDGNQPTDTQYF. CDR3 bases: TGTGCCAGCAGCCAAGACGGGAACCAACCCACAGATACGCAGTATTTT. This chain uses TRBV4-2 with TRBJ2-3; D might be TRBD2 (5 bases). This CDR3 spans 16 amino acids. The germline CDR1 and CDR2 sequences are LGHNA and YNFKEQ. With 0 bases removed from V and 2 bases from J, the gap between germline ends came to 12 bases.

CDR3 in amino acids: CASSWGSNQPQHF. As DNA, the CDR3 is TGTGCCAGCAGTTGGGGGAGCAATCAGCCCCAGCATTTT. V and J are TRBV14 and TRBJ1-5; D might be TRBD1 (5 bases). This CDR3 region has 13 residues. V was cut by 6 bases and J by 1 base, with 7 bases left in between. The V gene's germline CDR1 is SGHDN and CDR2 FVKESK.

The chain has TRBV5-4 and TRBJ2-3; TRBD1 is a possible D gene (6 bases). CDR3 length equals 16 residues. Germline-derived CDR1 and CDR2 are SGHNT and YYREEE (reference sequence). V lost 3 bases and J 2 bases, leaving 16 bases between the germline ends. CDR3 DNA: TGTGCCAGCAGCTCCAGGGGTACGGGGTACACAGATACGCAGTATTTT. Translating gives CASSSRGTGYTDTQYF.

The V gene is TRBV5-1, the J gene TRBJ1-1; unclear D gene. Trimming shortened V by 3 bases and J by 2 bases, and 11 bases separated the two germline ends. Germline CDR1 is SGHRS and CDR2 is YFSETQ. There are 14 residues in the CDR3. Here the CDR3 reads CASSSQTFNTEAFF. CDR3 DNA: TGCGCCAGCAGCTCGCAGACGTTCAACACTGAAGCTTTCTTT.